This record covers a single T cell receptor (beta chain). This record comes from a study of OX40 agonist ivuxolimab in advanced cancers. Study in general: The treatment was a fully human IgG2 OX40 agonist, ivuxolimab. Patients were infused with ivuxolimab every 2 weeks at 0.01 to 10 mg/kg.

Germline V gene lookup returns CDR1 SGHNT and CDR2 YENEEA. The CDR3 covers 13 residues. Trimming shortened V by 5 bases and J by 11 bases, and 18 bases separated the two germline ends. The protocol was immunoSEQ multiplex PCR, while the TCRdb copy is restricted to in-frame clones and leaves out a portion. The repertoire holds about 40,000 clones, with 70% to 90% as singletons. This TCR came from an adult with an advanced solid tumor such as melanoma, head and neck, liver or kidney cancer. The source material was CD4+ or CD8+ T cells sorted from blood, sampled in a trial of the OX40 agonist ivuxolimab. This chain joins TRBV11-3 and TRBJ1-1, with no clear D. The CDR3 is CASSLGPPRSAFF. CDR3 in DNA: TGTGCCAGCAGCCTAGGACCGCCTCGGAGTGCTTTCTTT. Full variable domain (remainder filled in from reference TRBV11-3 and TRBJ1-1): EAGVVQSPRYKIIEKKQPVAFWCNPISGHNTLYWYLQNLGQGPELLIRYENEEAVDDSQLPKDRFSAERLKGVDSTLKIQPAELGDSAVYLCASSLGPPRSAFFGQGTRLTVV.